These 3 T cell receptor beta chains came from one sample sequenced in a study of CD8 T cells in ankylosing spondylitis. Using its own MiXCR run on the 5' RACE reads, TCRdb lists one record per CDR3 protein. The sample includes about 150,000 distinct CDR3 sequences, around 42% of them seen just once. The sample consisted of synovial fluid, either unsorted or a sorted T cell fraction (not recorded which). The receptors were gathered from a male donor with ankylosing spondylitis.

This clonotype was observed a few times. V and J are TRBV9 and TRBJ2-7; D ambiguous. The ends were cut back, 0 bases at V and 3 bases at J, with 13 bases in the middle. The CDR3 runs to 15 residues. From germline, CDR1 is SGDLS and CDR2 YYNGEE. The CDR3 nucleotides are TGTGCCAGCAGCGTAGGGGCACTTATAGACTACGAGCAGTACTTC. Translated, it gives CASSVGALIDYEQYF.

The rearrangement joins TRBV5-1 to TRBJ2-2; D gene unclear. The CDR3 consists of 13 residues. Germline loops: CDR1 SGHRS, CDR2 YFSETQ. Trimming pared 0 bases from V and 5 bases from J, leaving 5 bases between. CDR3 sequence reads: CASSLGVTGELFF. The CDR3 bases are TGCGCCAGCAGCTTGGGAGTGACCGGGGAGCTGTTTTTT.

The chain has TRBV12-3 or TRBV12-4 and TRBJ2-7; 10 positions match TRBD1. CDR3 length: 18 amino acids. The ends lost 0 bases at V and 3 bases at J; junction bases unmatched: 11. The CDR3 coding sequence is TGTGCCAGCAGTTTAGCGGAGCCCCGGGACAGGGGTTTCTACGAGCAGTACTTC. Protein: CASSLAEPRDRGFYEQYF.